This T cell receptor (beta chain) was retrieved from a study of tumor-infiltrating lymphocytes in primary liver carcinoma. RNA isolated from unsorted whole blood supplied the blood RNA, with germline DNA also extracted. Making TCR beta cDNA involved roughly 500 ng total RNA and a constant-region primer. Generation of the TCR beta libraries relied on three nested multiplex PCR rounds using slightly modified ARM-PCR. The first two PCR rounds used TRBV1-TRBV30 forward primers with a C-beta reverse primer, nine to ten cycles each. TCRdb re-derived calls from the multiplex PCR reads in MiXCR, one entry per CDR3 protein. The sample yields over 250,000 distinct CDR3 sequences, more than 55% seen once. Study results and limitations: Tumors reached a significantly greater top-250-clone fraction than blood did (p = 0.039).

This clonotype was seen a few times. The antigen is undetermined. The V end lost 2 bases, the J end lost 5 bases, and 11 bases lay between the germline ends. The CDR3 runs to 14 residues. Per the germline V gene, CDR1 is SEHNR and CDR2 is FQNEAQ (reference sequence). The sequence was obtained from a woman aged 25-40 years with primary liver carcinoma and hepatitis B virus infection. The sample comprised peripheral blood. The chain has TRBV7-9 and TRBJ2-3, with D unclear. The CDR3 coding sequence is TGTGCCAGCAGCTTAATAGGCCTTGGAGATACGCAGTATTTT. It codes for CASSLIGLGDTQYF.